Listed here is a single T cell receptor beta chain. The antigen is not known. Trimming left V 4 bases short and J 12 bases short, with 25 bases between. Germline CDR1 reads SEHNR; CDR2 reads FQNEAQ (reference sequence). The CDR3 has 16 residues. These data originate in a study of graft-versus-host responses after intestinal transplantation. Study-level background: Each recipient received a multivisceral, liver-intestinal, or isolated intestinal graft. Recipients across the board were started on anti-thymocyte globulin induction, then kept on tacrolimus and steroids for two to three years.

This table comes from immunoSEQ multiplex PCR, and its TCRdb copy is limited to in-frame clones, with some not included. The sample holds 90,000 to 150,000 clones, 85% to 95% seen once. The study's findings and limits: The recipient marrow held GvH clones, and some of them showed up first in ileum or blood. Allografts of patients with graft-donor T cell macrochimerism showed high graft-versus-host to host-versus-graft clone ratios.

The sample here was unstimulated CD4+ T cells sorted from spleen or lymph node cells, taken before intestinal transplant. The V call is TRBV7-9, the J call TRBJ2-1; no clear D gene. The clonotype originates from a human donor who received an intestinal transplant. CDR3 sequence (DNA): TGTGCCAGCAGCTCTTGGCCCTCAACTCGGCTTCAAGGGCAGTTCTTC. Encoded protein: CASSSWPSTRLQGQFF. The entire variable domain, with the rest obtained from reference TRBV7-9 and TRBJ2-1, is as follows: DTGVSQNPRHKITKRGQNVTFRCDPISEHNRLYWYRQTLGQGPEFLTYFQNEAQLEKSRLLSDRFSAERPKGSFSTLEIQRTEQGDSAMYLCASSSWPSTRLQGQFFGPGTRLTVL.